Presented here are 20 T cell receptor beta chains from one specimen sequenced in a study of T cell responses to AZD1222 COVID-19 vaccine. Libraries were prepared by immunoSEQ multiplex PCR; TCRdb keeps only in-frame clonotypes and omits some of them. The repertoire holds 75,000 to 100,000 clones, with roughly 84% as singletons. The sequencing here drew on peripheral blood, taken on day 0 of AZD1222 vaccination. Receptors were obtained from an adult in good health.

The chain employs TRBV28 and TRBJ2-7; TRBD1 agrees at 9 bases. The V gene's germline CDR1 is MDHEN and CDR2 SYDVKM. Germline trimming cut 5 bases from V and 1 base from J; bases unmatched to any gene: 3. This CDR3 has 14 amino acids. DNA for the CDR3: TGTGCCAGCAGTCGGACAGGGGCTTCCTACGAGCAGTACTTC. It is translated as CASSRTGASYEQYF.

The genes are TRBV5-6 and TRBJ2-6; D is unclear. V lost 6 bases and J lost 0, with 10 bases in between. The CDR3 spans 15 residues. Germline CDR1 SGHDT, CDR2 YYEEEE. Here the CDR3 reads CASNPLHSGANVLTF. The CDR3, as DNA: TGTGCCAGCAACCCCCTACACTCTGGGGCCAACGTCCTGACTTTC.

The genes are TRBV12-5 and TRBJ1-1; D gene ambiguous. V lost 4 bases and J 1 base, leaving 7 bases between the germline ends. CDR3 length: 13 amino acids. The germline V gene has CDR1 LGHNT and CDR2 FRNRAP. The CDR3 sequence: CASGWGRNTEAFF. The CDR3 DNA reads as TGTGCTAGTGGTTGGGGAAGGAACACTGAAGCTTTCTTT.

J is TRBJ1-2 and V is TRBV30; tentative D call: TRBD1 (5 bases). Germline V gives CDR1 GTSNPN, CDR2 SVGIG (reference sequence). The CDR3 length is 13 residues. Trimming left V 1 base short and J 4 bases short, with 10 bases between. CDR3 loop: CAWSGQNVYGYTF. CDR3 DNA sequence: TGTGCCTGGAGTGGACAGAATGTCTATGGCTACACCTTC.

This chain uses TRBV19 with TRBJ2-1, with D hard to call. V lost 5 bases and J 8 bases, leaving 7 bases between the germline ends. The CDR3 has 11 residues. The germline CDR1 and CDR2 sequences are LNHDA and SQIVND (reference sequence). This CDR3 reads CASSLRDEQFF. The CDR3 DNA sequence: TGTGCCAGTAGTCTTAGGGATGAGCAGTTCTTC.

This chain uses TRBV9 with TRBJ2-7, with 7 bases aligning to TRBD1. Germline assignment: CDR1 SGDLS and CDR2 YYNGEE. The CDR3 is 16 residues long. V trimming: 3 bases; J trimming: 0 bases; junction bases outside the gene matches: 9. As DNA, the CDR3 is TGTGCCAGCAGCGAACCGACAGGGCCCATCTCCTACGAGCAGTACTTC. It yields the protein CASSEPTGPISYEQYF.

This clone was detected only a few times. The V gene is TRBV6-2 or TRBV6-3, the J gene TRBJ2-2, with a tentative D call TRBD1 (6 bases). Germline V gene lookup returns CDR1 MNHEY and CDR2 SVGEGT. V lost 2 bases and J 2 bases, leaving 9 bases between the germline ends. CDR3 size: 15 residues. The CDR3: CASSYAGVNTGELFF. The CDR3 DNA is TGTGCCAGCAGTTACGCAGGGGTAAACACCGGGGAGCTGTTTTTT.

The V and J genes are TRBV11-3 and TRBJ2-4; TRBD1 agrees at 8 bases. The CDR3 contains 16 residues. Unmatched junction bases numbered 10, after V lost 5 bases and J lost 4 bases. Germline-derived CDR1 and CDR2 are SGHNT and YENEEA. This CDR3 reads CASSQGTGYVKNIQYF. CDR3 coding DNA: TGTGCCAGCAGCCAGGGGACAGGCTACGTAAAAAACATTCAGTACTTC.

The gene calls are TRBV29-1 and TRBJ2-5; D perhaps matches TRBD2 (5 bases). Trimming cost V 4 bases and J 5 bases, with 11 bases left between them. The CDR3 length is 12 residues. Germline loops: CDR1 SQVTM, CDR2 ANQGSEA. DNA for the CDR3: TGCAGCGTTGTCCGGGGTTTTGAGACCCAGTACTTC. This encodes CSVVRGFETQYF.

V gene TRBV3-1 (or the pseudogene TRBV3-2) combines with J gene TRBJ2-5; no definite D call. Between the trimmed V and J ends, which lost 1 base and 6 bases, there was a span of 6 bases. The germline V gene encodes CDR1 LGHDT and CDR2 YNNKEL (reference sequence). The CDR3 is 12 amino acids. In DNA form, the CDR3 reads TGTGCCAGCAGCCAAGGGGGTCAGACCCAGTACTTC. This gives the protein CASSQGGQTQYF.

The gene calls are TRBV7-9 and TRBJ1-1; 9 bases map to TRBD1. The trim removed 5 bases at V and 3 bases at J, leaving 10 bases unmatched. Germline CDR1 reads SEHNR; CDR2 reads FQNEAQ (reference sequence). The CDR3 runs to 16 residues. The CDR3 nucleotides are TGTGCCAGCAGCAAGAACAGGGGGCGCATGGACACTGAAGCTTTCTTT. This translates into CASSKNRGRMDTEAFF.

This rearrangement joins TRBV6-1 to TRBJ1-1; D is undetermined. CDR3 length equals 16 residues. CDR1 and CDR2 from the germline V gene are MNHNS and SASEGT. V was trimmed by 0 bases and J by 0 bases, leaving 11 bases between them. The CDR3: CASSEALPAMNTEAFF. CDR3 sequence (DNA): TGTGCCAGCAGTGAAGCGCTTCCAGCCATGAACACTGAAGCTTTCTTT.

CDR3 region: CASLGSYEQYF. The CDR3 bases are TGTGCCAGCCTGGGCTCCTACGAGCAGTACTTC. The J gene is TRBJ2-7, the V gene TRBV28; no firm D call. The CDR3 length is 11 residues. Germline CDR1 MDHEN, CDR2 SYDVKM. Trimming pared 8 bases from V and 0 bases from J, leaving 5 bases between.

The chain carries TRBV6-4 and TRBJ1-2; 11 bases map to TRBD1. The germline gives CDR1 MRHNA, CDR2 SNTAGT. The trim removed 6 bases at V and 6 bases at J, leaving 9 bases unmatched. The CDR3 covers 15 residues. The DNA for the CDR3 is TGTGCCAGCAGGCAAACCCCGGGACAGGGGGATGGCTACACCTTC. This codes for CASRQTPGQGDGYTF.

The chain uses TRBV14 and TRBJ1-2; D gene ambiguous. Germline V gene data show CDR1 as SGHDN and CDR2 as FVKESK. This CDR3 is 16 amino acids long. Trimming took 2 bases from V and 8 from J, leaving 21 bases between them. In DNA form, the CDR3 reads TGTGCCAGCAGCCAAAGTTCAGCCCGAGACCTTTCGGGCTACACCTTC. Encoded protein: CASSQSSARDLSGYTF.

This chain uses TRBV7-9 with TRBJ2-1, with TRBD2 matching over 12 bases. In germline, CDR1 is SEHNR, CDR2 FQNEAQ (reference sequence). V lost 5 bases and J lost 9; bases outside the gene matches: 5. This CDR3 comprises 14 residues. The CDR3 sequence is CASSPSGGAFEQFF. CDR3 DNA: TGTGCCAGCAGCCCTAGCGGGGGGGCCTTTGAGCAGTTCTTC.

The chain combines TRBV9 with TRBJ1-2; tentatively, D is TRBD1 (6 bases). The CDR3 spans 15 residues. Germline-derived CDR1 and CDR2 are SGDLS and YYNGEE. The V end was cut by 0 bases, the J end by 5 bases, with 14 bases between. The CDR3 DNA sequence: TGTGCCAGCAGCGTAGGACAGGCGAAGGTGTATGGCTACACCTTC. Translating gives CASSVGQAKVYGYTF.

The J gene is TRBJ2-3, the V gene TRBV24-1; 7 bases align to TRBD1. Germline assignment: CDR1 KGHDR and CDR2 SFDVKD. This CDR3 is 16 amino acids long. Germline trimming cut 0 bases from V and 6 bases from J; bases unmatched to any gene: 8. The CDR3 region is CATSDLTTGRSDTQYF. The CDR3 nucleotides read TGTGCCACCAGTGATTTGACGACAGGGCGATCGGATACGCAGTATTTT.

The chain recombines TRBV2 with TRBJ2-1; no clear D. This CDR3 has 15 residues. The V end lost 3 bases, the J end lost 0 bases, and 9 bases lay between the germline ends. From germline, CDR1 is SNHLY and CDR2 FYNNEI. CDR3 sequence (DNA): TGTGCCAGCAGTGAGCAAGGTGGCTCCTACAATGAGCAGTTCTTC. Translated, it gives CASSEQGGSYNEQFF.

The chain uses TRBV9 and TRBJ2-3; 9 positions match TRBD2. The CDR3 has 18 amino acids. J gave up 0 bases and V 4 bases, and 12 bases lay outside the gene matches. The V gene's germline CDR1 is SGDLS and CDR2 YYNGEE. The DNA of the CDR3 is TGTGCCAGCAGCACCTCTAGCGGGGCTTATTCTAGCACAGATACGCAGTATTTT. Its translation is CASSTSSGAYSSTDTQYF.